This TCR beta chain was observed in a study of CD8 T cells in ankylosing spondylitis. General study points: Seemingly distinctive of ankylosing spondylitis blood was a TCR beta motif formed by eight highly homologous variants.

This clonotype has a handful of counts. What it binds is not known. TCRdb analysed the 5' RACE reads with MiXCR anew, one entry per CDR3 protein. The sample gives a few hundred thousand distinct CDR3 sequences, 20% of which show up once; under 15% is in the top ten. CDR1 is MNHNY and CDR2 is SVGAGI in the germline V gene (reference sequence). The CDR3 is 12 residues long. The V and J ends lost 1 base and 1 base respectively, with 2 bases between them. Material for sequencing was blood, either unsorted or a sorted T cell fraction (not recorded which). This chain joins TRBV6-6 and TRBJ2-7; no definite D call. The sequence came from a male donor with ankylosing spondylitis or in good health (not recorded which). CDR3 DNA sequence: TGTGCCAGCAGTTACTTTTCCTACGAGCAGTACTTC. This encodes CASSYFSYEQYF.